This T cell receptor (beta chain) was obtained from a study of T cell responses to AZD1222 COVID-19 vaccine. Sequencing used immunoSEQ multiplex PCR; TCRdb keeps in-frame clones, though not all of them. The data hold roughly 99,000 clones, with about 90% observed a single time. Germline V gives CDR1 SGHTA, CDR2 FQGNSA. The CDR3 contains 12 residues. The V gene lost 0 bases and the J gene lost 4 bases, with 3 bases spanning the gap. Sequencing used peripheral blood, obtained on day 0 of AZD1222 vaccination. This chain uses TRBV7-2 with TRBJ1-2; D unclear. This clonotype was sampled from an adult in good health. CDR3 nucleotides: TGTGCCAGCAGCTTAGCCCTCTATGGCTACACCTTC. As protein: CASSLALYGYTF.